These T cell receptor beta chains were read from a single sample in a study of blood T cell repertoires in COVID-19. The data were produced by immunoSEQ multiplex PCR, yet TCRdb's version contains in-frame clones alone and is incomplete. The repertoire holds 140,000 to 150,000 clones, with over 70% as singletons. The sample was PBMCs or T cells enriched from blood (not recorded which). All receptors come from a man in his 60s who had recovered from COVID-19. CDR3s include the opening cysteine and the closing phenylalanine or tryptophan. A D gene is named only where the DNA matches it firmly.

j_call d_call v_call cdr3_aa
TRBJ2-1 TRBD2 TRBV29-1 CSVEGGRLAGGPYNEQFF
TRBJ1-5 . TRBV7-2 CASSVKGGGNQPQHF
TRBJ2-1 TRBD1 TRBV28 CASSFLSGTGLNEQFF
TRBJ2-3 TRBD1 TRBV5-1 CASSGQGDTDTQYF
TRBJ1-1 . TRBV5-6 CASSVGGGNTEAFF
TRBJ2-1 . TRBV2 CACRQESEQFF
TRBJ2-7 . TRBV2 CASRSGEEQYF
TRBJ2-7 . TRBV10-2 CASSLLQGYEQYF
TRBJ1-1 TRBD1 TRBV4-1 CASSRGTAQNTEAFF
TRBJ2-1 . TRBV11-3 CASSGGSNYNEQFF
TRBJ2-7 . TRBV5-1 CASSSQGTEQYF
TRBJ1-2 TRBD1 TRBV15 CATAAGPGGGYTF
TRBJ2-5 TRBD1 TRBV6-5 CASSRSGTVQETQYF
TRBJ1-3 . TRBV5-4 CASSKNGRDTIYF
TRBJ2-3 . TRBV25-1 CASNNPSTDTQYF
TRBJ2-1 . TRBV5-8 CASSRQGGGYEQFF
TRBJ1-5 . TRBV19 CASCWGRNQPQHF
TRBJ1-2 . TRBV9 CASSPSGKGGYTF
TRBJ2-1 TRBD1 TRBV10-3 CAISAQGVNEQFF
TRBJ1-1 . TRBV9 CASSGRGSDTEAFF
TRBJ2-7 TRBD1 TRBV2 CASRDRGHEQYF
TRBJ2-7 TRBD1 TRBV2 CASSGQGSAEQYF
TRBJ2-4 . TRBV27 CASSFDRSKNIQYF
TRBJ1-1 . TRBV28 CASTPLGAKAFF
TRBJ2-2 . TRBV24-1 CATRRQNTGELFF
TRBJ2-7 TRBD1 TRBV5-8 CASSLGGQAPTWQYF
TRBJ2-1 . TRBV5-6 CASSLEEAYNEQFF
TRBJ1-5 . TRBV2 CASMGGGSNQPQHF
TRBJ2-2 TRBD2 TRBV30 CAWSAIAGGTGELFF
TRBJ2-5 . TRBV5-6 CASSWGEEETQYF
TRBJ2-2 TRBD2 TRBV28 CASSLRRTSPDGELFF
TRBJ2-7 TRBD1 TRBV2 CASSEWGQGIKQYF
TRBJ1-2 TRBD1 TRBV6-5 CASGQQGADYGYTF
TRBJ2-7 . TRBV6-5 CASKEGANEQYF
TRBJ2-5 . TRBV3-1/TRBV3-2 CASSQGPNQETQYF
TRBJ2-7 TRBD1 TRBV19 CASSDRDRGSYEQYF
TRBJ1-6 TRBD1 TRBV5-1 CASSFMTGAESPLHF
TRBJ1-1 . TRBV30 CAWSDKTEAFF
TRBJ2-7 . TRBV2 CASSFTGYEQYF
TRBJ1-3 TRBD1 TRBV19 CASSRQGVSSGNTIYF
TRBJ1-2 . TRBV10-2 CASSEAGRGGYTF
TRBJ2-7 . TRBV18 CASSPPGHNEQYF
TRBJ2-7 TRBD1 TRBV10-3 CAISESSSAGGEQYF
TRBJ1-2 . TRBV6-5 CASRPGLLGGYTF
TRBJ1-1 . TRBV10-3 CAISDQVVAFF
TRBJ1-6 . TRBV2 CASSEQGFYNSPLHF
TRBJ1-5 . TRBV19 CASSIAGDLSNQPQHF
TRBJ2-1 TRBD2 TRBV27 CASRPPGLSANEQFF
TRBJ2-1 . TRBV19 CASSIAGAAWKEQFF
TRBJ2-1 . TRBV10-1 CASSVSGSIHEQFF
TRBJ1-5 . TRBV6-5 CASGELQPQHF
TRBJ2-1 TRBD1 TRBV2 CASSGVGGAYNEQFF
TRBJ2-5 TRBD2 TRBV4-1 CASSQEKAGTRKETQYF
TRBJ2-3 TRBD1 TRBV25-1 CASRNRGGTDTQYF
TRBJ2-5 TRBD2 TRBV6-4 CASRHARRSGSRRGETQYF
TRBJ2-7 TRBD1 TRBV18 CASSGTGGAYEQYF
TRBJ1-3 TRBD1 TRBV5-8 CASSPITTGRNTIYF
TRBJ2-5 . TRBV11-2 CASSFSPQETQYF
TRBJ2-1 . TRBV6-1 CASSRDSYNEQFF
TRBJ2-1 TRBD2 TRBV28 CASRTPIWGERGKQFF